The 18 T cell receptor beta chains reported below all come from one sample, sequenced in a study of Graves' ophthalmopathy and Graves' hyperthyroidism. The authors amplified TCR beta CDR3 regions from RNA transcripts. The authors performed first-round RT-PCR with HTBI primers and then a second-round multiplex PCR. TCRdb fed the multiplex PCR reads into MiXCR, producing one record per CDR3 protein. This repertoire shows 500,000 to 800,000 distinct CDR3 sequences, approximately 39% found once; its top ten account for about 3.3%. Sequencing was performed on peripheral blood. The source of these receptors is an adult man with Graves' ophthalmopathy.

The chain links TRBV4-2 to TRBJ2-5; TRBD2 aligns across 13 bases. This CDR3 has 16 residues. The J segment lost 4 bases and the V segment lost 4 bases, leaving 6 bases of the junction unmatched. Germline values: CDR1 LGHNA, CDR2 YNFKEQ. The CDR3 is CASSPRTSGSGETQYF. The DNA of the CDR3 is TGTGCCAGCAGCCCGCGGACTAGCGGGAGCGGAGAGACCCAGTACTTC.

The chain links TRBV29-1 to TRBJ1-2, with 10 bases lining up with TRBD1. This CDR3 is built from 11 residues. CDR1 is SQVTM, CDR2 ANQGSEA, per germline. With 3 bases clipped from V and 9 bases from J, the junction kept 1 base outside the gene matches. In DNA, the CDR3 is TGCAGCGTTGAGGGACAGGGGCGCTACACCTTC. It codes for CSVEGQGRYTF.

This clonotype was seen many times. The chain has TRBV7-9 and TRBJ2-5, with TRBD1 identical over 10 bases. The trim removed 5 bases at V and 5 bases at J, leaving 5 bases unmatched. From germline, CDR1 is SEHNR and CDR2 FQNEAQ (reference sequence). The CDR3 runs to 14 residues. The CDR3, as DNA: TGTGCCAGCAGCGTGGACAGGGGGAGCGAGACCCAGTACTTC. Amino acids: CASSVDRGSETQYF. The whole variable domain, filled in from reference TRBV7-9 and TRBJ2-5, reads DTGVSQNPRHKITKRGQNVTFRCDPISEHNRLYWYRQTLGQGPEFLTYFQNEAQLEKSRLLSDRFSAERPKGSFSTLEIQRTEQGDSAMYLCASSVDRGSETQYFGPGTRLLVL.

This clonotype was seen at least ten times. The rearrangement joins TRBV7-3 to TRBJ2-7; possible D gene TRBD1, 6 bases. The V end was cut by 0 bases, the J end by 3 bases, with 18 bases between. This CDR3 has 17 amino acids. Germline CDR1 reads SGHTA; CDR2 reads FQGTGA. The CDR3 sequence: CASSLTLSTGPYYEQYF. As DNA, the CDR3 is TGTGCCAGCAGCTTAACCCTCTCCACAGGGCCTTACTACGAGCAGTACTTC.

CDR3 amino acids: CSAVIGSTTETQYF. CDR3 DNA: TGCAGCGCCGTGATAGGGTCAACCACAGAGACCCAGTACTTC. The chain couples TRBV29-1 to TRBJ2-5; D remains unclear. CDR3 length: 14 residues. Per germline, CDR1 SQVTM and CDR2 ANQGSEA. With 7 bases removed from V and 4 bases from J, the gap between germline ends came to 19 bases. The variable domain in full, with the rest retrieved from reference TRBV29-1 and TRBJ2-5, is SAVISQKPSRDICQRGTSLTIQCQVDSQVTMMFWYRQQPGQSLTLIATANQGSEATYESGFVIDKFPISRPNLTFSTLTVSNMSPEDSSIYLCSAVIGSTTETQYFGPGTRLLVL.

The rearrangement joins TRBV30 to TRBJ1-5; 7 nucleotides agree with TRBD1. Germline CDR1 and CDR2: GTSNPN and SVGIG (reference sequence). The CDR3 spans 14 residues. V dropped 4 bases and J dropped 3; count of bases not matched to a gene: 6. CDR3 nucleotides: TGTGCCTGGACAAGGGGGACAGTCAATCAGCCCCAGCATTTT. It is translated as CAWTRGTVNQPQHF.

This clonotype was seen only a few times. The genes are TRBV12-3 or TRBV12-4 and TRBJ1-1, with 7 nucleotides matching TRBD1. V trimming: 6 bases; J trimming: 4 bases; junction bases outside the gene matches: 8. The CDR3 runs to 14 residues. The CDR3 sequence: CASSINRGSTEAFF. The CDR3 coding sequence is TGTGCCAGCAGCATTAACAGGGGCAGCACTGAAGCTTTCTTT.

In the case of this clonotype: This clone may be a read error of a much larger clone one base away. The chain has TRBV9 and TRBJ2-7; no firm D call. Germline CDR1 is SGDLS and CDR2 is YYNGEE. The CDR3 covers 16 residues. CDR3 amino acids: CASSVGSFVSTYEQCF. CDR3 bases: TGTGCCAGCAGCGTAGGCTCCTTTGTTTCGACCTACGAGCAGTGCTTC.

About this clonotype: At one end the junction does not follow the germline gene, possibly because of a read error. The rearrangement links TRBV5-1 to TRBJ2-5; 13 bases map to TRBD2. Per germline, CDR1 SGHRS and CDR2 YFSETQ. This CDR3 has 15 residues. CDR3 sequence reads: CAGRLGLAGEETQYF. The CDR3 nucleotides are TGCGCCGGCAGATTAGGACTAGCGGGGGAAGAGACCCAGTACTTC.

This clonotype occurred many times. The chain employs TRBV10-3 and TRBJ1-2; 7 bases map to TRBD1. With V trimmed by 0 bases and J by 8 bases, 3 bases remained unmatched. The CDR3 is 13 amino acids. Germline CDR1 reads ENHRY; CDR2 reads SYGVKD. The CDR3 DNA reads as TGTGCCATCAGTGAGTCGACAGGGCAAGGCTACACCTTC. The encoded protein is CAISESTGQGYTF.

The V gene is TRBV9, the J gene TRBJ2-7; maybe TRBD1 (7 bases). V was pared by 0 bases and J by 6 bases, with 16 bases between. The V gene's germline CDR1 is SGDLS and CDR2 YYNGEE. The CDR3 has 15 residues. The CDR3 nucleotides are TGTGCCAGCAGCGTAGAGCCAGGGGGGAAGGGCGAGCAGTACTTC. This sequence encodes CASSVEPGGKGEQYF. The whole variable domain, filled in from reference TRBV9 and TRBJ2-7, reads DSGVTQTPKHLITATGQRVTLRCSPRSGDLSVYWYQQSLDQGLQFLIQYYNGEERAKGNILERFSAQQFPDLHSELNLSSLELGDSALYFCASSVEPGGKGEQYFGPGTRLTVT.

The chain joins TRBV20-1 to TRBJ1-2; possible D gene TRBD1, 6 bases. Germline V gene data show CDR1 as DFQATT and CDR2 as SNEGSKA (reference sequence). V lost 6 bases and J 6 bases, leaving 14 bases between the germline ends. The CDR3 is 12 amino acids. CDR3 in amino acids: CSAVRQDDGYTF. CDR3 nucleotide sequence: TGCAGTGCAGTCAGACAGGATGATGGCTACACCTTC.

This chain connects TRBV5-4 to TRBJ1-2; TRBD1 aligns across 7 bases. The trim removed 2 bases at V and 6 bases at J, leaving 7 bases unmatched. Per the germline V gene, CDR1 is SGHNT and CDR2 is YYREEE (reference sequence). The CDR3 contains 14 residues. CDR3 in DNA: TGTGCCAGCAGCTTAAGGACAGGCCGCAATGGCTACACCTTC. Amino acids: CASSLRTGRNGYTF.

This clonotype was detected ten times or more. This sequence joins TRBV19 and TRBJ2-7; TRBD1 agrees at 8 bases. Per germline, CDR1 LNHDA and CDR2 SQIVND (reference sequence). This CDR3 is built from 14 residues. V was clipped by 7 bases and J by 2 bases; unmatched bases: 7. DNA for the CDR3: TGTGCCAGTACTCCGGGACAGGATCCCTACGAGCAGTACTTC. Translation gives CASTPGQDPYEQYF.

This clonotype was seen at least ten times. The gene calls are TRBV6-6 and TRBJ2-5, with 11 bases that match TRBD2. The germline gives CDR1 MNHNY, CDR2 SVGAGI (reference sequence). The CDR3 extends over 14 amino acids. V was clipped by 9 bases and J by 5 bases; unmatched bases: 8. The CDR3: CARDSGRAGETQYF. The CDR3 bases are TGTGCCAGGGATAGCGGGAGGGCCGGTGAGACCCAGTACTTC.

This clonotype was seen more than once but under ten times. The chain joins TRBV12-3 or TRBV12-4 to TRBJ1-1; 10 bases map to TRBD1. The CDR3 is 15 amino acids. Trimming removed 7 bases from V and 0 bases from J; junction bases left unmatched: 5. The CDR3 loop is CASMTGGGMNTEAFF. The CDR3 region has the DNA TGTGCCAGCATGACAGGGGGCGGAATGAACACTGAAGCTTTCTTT.

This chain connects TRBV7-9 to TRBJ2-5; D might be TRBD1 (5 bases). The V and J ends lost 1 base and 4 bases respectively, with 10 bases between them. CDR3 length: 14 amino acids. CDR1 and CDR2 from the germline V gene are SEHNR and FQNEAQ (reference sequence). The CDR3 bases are TGTGCCAGCAGCTTAGGATTTAGGGGAGAGACCCAGTACTTC. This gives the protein CASSLGFRGETQYF.

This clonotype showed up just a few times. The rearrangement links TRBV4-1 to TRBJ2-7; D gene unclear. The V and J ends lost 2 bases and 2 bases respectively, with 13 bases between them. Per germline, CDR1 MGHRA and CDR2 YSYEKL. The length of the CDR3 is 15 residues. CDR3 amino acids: CASSQNRGIAYEQYF. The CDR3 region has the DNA TGCGCCAGCAGCCAAAATCGTGGAATTGCCTACGAGCAGTACTTC.